The entry below describes one T cell receptor beta chain. Germline is not matched at one junction end, which may reflect a read error. Specified treatment: 15 to 20 received Ad26.COV2.S at low or high dose, single or two shots; 5 received placebo; per-sample allocation not given. Samples came from day 63 after the first vaccine or placebo injection. Method: immunoSEQ multiplex PCR; TCRdb's copy keeps in-frame clones and lacks some. The table lists around 310,000 clones, 75% to 90% of them singletons. The data were taken from a study of Ad26.COV2.S vaccination and SARS-CoV-2 variants. Overall study context: Ad26.COV2.S was injected intramuscularly once or twice, 56 days apart.

The CDR3 sequence is 14 residues long. The V gene's germline CDR1 is MNHEY and CDR2 SMNVEV (reference sequence). The clonotype comes from a person aged 18-65 years who received the Ad26.COV2.S COVID-19 vaccine or a placebo. The sample in question was peripheral blood, obtained in a trial of Ad26.COV2.S vaccine versus placebo. This chain links TRBV27 with TRBJ2-7; 12 nucleotides line up with TRBD2. The CDR3 sequence: CASSTSGGTYAQYF. CDR3 bases: TGTGCCAGCAGCACTAGCGGGGGGACCTACGCGCAGTACTTC.